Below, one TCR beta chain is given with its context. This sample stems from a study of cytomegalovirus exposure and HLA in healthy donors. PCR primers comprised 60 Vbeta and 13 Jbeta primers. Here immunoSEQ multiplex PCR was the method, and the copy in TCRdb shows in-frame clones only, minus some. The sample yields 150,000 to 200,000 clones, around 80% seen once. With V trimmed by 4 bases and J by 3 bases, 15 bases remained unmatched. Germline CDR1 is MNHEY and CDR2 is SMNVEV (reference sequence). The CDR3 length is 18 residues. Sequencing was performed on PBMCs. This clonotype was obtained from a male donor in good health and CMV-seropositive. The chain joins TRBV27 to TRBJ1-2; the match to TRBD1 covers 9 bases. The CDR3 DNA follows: TGTGCCAGCAGTTCCCTCCGGGACAGGGTTTGGGGAGACTATGGCTACACCTTC. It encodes CASSSLRDRVWGDYGYTF.